One sample yielded the 4 T cell receptor beta chains listed below, sequenced in a study of human T cells and chemical hapten exposure. TCRdb ran MiXCR on the RACE reads and lists one entry per CDR3 protein. The sample shows about 190,000 distinct CDR3 sequences, 24% of them seen only once. Indicated time point: patch test 3, about 24 weeks after DPC sensitization. Treatment given: therapeutic diphenylcyclopropenone sensitization with weekly scalp DPC. The sample in question was whole blood, obtained in connection with sensitization to the hapten diphenylcyclopropenone (DPC). These receptors all come from a woman between 35 and 50 years old with alopecia areata. Some clones in this sample may be carry-over from other donors' samples.

The chain is built from TRBV7-2 and TRBJ2-2; the D is unclear. The CDR3 is 14 residues long. V dropped 1 base and J dropped 4 bases, with 7 bases sitting between them. The germline CDR1 and CDR2 sequences are SGHTA and FQGNSA. The CDR3 is CASSLEGSTGELFF. The CDR3, as DNA: TGTGCCAGCAGCTTAGAGGGCAGCACCGGGGAGCTGTTTTTT.

The chain recombines TRBV6-2 or TRBV6-3 with TRBJ2-6, with TRBD1 matching 10 bases. The V gene end was trimmed by 7 bases and the J gene end by 0 bases; junction bases not matched to a gene: 6. The germline CDR1 and CDR2 sequences are MNHEY and SVGEGT. The CDR3 length is 17 residues. CDR3 loop: CASNPGQGLSGANVLTF. CDR3 in DNA: TGTGCCAGCAACCCGGGACAGGGGCTCTCTGGGGCCAACGTCCTGACTTTC.

This chain uses TRBV12-3 or TRBV12-4 with TRBJ2-7, with unresolved D. V lost 6 bases to trimming and J lost 1 base, with 7 bases between them. The CDR3 length is 12 residues. The DNA of the CDR3 is TGTGCCAGCAGAGGGCAGTCCTACGAGCAGTACTTC. This translates into CASRGQSYEQYF.

With respect to this clonotype: A clone one base away is much larger, so this may be a read error. This chain connects TRBV6-5 to TRBJ1-5; TRBD1 matches at 10 bases. CDR1 and CDR2 from the germline V gene are MNHEY and SVGAGI. V dropped 6 bases and J dropped 5; count of bases not matched to a gene: 7. The CDR3 is 15 amino acids. The CDR3 here is CASRLGTGDHQPQHF. DNA for the CDR3: TGTGCCAGCAGACTTGGGACAGGGGACCATCAGCCCCAGCATTTT.